This T cell receptor beta chain originates from a study of T cells after yellow fever vaccination. Across the whole study: SMART-Seq v4 Ultra Low Input served to prepare low-cell-number fractions. General study findings and limits: Clones that expanded after primary vaccination mostly reappeared after the booster (roughly 95% CD4, 88% CD8).

This clonotype was found many times. Its antigen is currently unknown. TCRdb re-analysed the 5' RACE reads in MiXCR, keeping a single row per CDR3 protein. The sample has around 300,000 distinct CDR3 sequences, over 10% seen once; the top ten hold 0.4% to 0.55%. The CDR3 has 15 amino acids. Germline V gene data show CDR1 as SGHRS and CDR2 as YFSETQ. Trimming left V 0 bases short and J 4 bases short, with 11 bases between. The clonotype was recovered from a man aged 25 to 40 who received the YFV17D yellow fever vaccine. Sequencing used CD4+ T cells sorted from PBMCs, obtained 45 days after the yellow fever booster vaccination. V and J are TRBV5-1 and TRBJ2-1; possibly TRBD1 for D (6 bases). This chain's CDR3 is CASSLGQGLYNEQFF. DNA for the CDR3: TGCGCCAGCAGCTTGGGCCAGGGGCTGTACAATGAGCAGTTCTTC.